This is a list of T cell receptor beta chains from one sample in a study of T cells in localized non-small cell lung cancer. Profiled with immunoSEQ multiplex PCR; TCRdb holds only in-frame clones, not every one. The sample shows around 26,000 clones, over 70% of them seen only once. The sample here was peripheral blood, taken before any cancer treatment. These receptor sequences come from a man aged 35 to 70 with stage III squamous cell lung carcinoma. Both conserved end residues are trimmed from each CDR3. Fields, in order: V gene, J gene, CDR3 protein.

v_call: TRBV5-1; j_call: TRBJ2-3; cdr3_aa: ASSLEKSTDTQY
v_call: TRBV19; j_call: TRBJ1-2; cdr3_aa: ASSIESSHGYT
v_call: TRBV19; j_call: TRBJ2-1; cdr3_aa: ASSIVLGNEQF
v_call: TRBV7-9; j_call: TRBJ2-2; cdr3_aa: ASSPDPNTGELF
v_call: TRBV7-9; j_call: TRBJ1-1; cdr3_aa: ASSSGQGYTEAF
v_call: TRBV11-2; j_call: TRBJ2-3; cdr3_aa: ASREIQGVTDTQY
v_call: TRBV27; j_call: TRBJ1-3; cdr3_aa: ASSPRQGPWDSSGNTIY
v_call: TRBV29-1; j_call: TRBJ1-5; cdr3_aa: SVAWAVDQPQH
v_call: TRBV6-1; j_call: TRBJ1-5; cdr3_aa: ASSEVSGINQPQH
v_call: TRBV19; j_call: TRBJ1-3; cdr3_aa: ASSLGGTSGNTIY
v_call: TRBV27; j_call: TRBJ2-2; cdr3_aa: ASSLQDRTGELF
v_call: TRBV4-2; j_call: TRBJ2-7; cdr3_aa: ASSQDQDRIYEQY
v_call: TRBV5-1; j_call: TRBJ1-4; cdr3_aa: ASSFSGGLEKLF
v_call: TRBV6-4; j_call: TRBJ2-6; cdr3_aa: ASSRIYTRQSRANVLT
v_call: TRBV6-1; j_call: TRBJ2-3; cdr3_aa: ASSGRAGVGGFDTQY
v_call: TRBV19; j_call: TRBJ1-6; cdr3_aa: ASSQTPNSPLH
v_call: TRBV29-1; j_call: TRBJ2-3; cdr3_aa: SVVSGLVPDTQY
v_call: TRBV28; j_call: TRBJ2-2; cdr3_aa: ASSFPLLLDGDAPPGELF
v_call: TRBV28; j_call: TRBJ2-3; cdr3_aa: ASREISDRVSDTQY
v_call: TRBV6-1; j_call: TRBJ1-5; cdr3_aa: ASSGGQPQH
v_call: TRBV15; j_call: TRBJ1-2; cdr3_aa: ATSSGINYGYT
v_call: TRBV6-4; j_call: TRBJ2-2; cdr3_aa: ASSDSHGFTGELF
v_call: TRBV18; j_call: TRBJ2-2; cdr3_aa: ASSPIPGELF
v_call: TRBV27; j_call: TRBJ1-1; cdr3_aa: ASRPTGDTEAF
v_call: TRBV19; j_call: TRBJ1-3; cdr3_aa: ASIRALTFADRSGNTIY
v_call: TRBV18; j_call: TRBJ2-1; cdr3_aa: ASTDAGNNEQF
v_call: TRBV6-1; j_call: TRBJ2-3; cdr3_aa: ASSPDRVSDTQY
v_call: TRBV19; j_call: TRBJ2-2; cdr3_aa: ASRNTGGTGELF
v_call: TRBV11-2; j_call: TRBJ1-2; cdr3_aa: ASSGTATYGYT
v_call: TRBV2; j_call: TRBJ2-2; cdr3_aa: ASSVTGGVGELF
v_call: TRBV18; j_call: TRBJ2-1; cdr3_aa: ASSPLLTAYNEQF
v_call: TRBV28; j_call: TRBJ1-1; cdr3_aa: ASSLSPENAEAF
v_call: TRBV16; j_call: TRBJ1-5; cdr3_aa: ASSQLGRGSSNQPQH
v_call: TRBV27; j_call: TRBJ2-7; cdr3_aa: ASSVRQGAFSYEQY
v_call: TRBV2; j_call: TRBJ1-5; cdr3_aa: ASRRDSNQPQH
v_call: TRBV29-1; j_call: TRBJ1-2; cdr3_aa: SVDVFRAGYT
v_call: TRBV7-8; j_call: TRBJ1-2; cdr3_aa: ASSFLVPLYGYT
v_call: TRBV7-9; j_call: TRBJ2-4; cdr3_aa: ASSAGGVNIQY
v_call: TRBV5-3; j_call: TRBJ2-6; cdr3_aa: ARSFTRVLSGANVLT
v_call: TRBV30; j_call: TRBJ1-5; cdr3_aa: AWRNPGMRPQH
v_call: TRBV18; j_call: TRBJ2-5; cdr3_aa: ASSRGAEETQY
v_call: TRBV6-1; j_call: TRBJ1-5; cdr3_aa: ASSESGRQPQH
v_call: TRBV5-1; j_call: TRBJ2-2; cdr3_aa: ASSFQGANTGELF
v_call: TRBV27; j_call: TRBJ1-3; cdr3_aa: ASKRQGTGNTIY
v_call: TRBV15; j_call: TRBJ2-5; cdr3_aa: ATSRDIETQY
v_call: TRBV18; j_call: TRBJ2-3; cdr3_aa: ASSPTPGGPSTDTQY
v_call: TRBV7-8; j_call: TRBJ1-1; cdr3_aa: ASSRGPTNTEAF
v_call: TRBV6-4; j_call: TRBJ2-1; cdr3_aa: ASSISGSSYNEQF